The 8 T cell receptor beta chains given below trace back to one sample, sequenced in a study of technical replicates of blood from several donors (dated by TCRdb to between 2016 and 2019). Library generation was performed with the immunoSEQ multiplex PCR assay. In TCRdb, the immuneACCESS table is reduced to in-frame sequences with V and J assigned. These tables do not hold every clone; where another copy was compared, an unresolved V gene accounts for under half, and the others remain unexplained. Across this sample there are some 87,000 clones, with around 90% seen only once. Around 0.37% of the sample comes from the top ten. Sequencing input: T cells isolated from PBMCs. The receptors come from a human donor in good health.

The chain uses TRBV28 and TRBJ2-7, with TRBD1 identical over 7 bases. In germline, CDR1 is MDHEN, CDR2 SYDVKM. Trimming at V came to 4 bases and at J to 4 bases, leaving 13 bases not matched to a gene. The CDR3 sequence is 16 residues long. The CDR3 here is CASSSSRDSLRYEQYF. Written as DNA, the CDR3 is TGTGCCAGCAGTTCCTCCCGGGACAGCCTTAGGTACGAGCAGTACTTC.

This clone was picked up one time. V is TRBV19 and J is TRBJ1-1; 12 bases agree with TRBD1. The CDR3 covers 16 residues. Germline CDR1 LNHDA, CDR2 SQIVND (reference sequence). V shed 6 bases, J shed 5 bases, and the junction held 10 bases outside the gene matches. The CDR3 region has the DNA TGTGCCAGTAGCCTCGGGACAGGGGGCTCGGGTACTGAAGCTTTCTTT. Translating it yields CASSLGTGGSGTEAFF.

CDR3: CSVDGGPGYTF. DNA for the CDR3: TGCAGCGTTGACGGGGGACCAGGCTACACCTTC. The J gene is TRBJ1-2, the V gene TRBV29-1; D possibly corresponds to TRBD1 (5 bases). V was pared by 3 bases and J by 8 bases, with 10 bases between. CDR1 is SQVTM and CDR2 is ANQGSEA in the germline V gene. This CDR3 comprises 11 residues.

V is TRBV21-1 and J is TRBJ1-1; the table's D call of TRBD1 was not tested on the DNA. TRBV21-1 is classified as a pseudogene. The CDR3 has 16 residues. CDR3 DNA: TGTGCCAGCAGAGGCCTTACAGGGGGTAAGAACACTGAAGCTTTCTTT. Residues: CASRGLTGGKNTEAFF.

The rearrangement joins TRBV10-3 to TRBJ1-1; TRBD1 aligns across 9 bases. CDR3 length: 13 residues. The trim removed 6 bases at V and 1 base at J, leaving 0 bases unmatched. Germline V lookup: CDR1 ENHRY, CDR2 SYGVKD. The CDR3 nucleotides read TGTGCCATCAGGGGACAGGGGAACACTGAAGCTTTCTTT. Translated: CAIRGQGNTEAFF.

The gene calls are TRBV14 and TRBJ2-1, with TRBD1 matching 9 bases. The CDR3 runs 16 residues. Germline assignment: CDR1 SGHDN and CDR2 FVKESK. The V and J ends lost 3 bases and 9 bases, in that order; junction bases with no gene match: 12. The CDR3 sequence: CASSHLLTGGKGEQFF. The DNA for the CDR3 is TGTGCCAGCAGCCACCTCTTGACAGGGGGAAAAGGTGAGCAGTTCTTC.

The genes are TRBV27 and TRBJ2-5, with D perhaps TRBD1 (6 bases). Trimming stripped 2 bases from V and 5 bases from J, with 12 bases between. Germline V gene lookup returns CDR1 MNHEY and CDR2 SMNVEV (reference sequence). The CDR3 is 14 residues long. The DNA for the CDR3 is TGTGCCAGCAGTTTAATGGGGGCTATCGAGACCCAGTACTTC. As protein: CASSLMGAIETQYF.

The genes are TRBV19 and TRBJ2-1, with D possibly matching TRBD2 (6 bases). The V and J ends lost 3 bases and 3 bases respectively, with 9 bases between them. The CDR3 length is 14 residues. Germline assignment: CDR1 LNHDA and CDR2 SQIVND (reference sequence). The CDR3 coding sequence is TGTGCCAGTAGTATGGGGGGAGGCTACAATGAGCAGTTCTTC. Its translation: CASSMGGGYNEQFF.